This T cell receptor beta chain was observed in a study of blood T cells in healthy people across ages. Study-level points and caveats: PBMCs that were unsorted prevented a conclusive naive versus antigen-experienced comparison. The study lacked donor CMV status, which possibly confounded expanded clonotype changes.

This clonotype was picked up a small number of times. The antigen remains undetermined. For the second PCR, which ran for about 6 to 11 cycles, a sample-barcoded 5' primer and a J-beta primer mix were used. Each cDNA was tagged by a template-switch adaptor containing 12 random nucleotides. Every sample gave at least 2.5 million paired-end reads containing CDR3. A single record per CDR3 protein comes from TCRdb applying MiXCR to the 5' RACE reads. The repertoire holds hundreds of thousands of distinct CDR3 sequences, with about 30% as singletons. Germline CDR1 and CDR2: LNHDA and SQIVND (reference sequence). There are 9 residues in the CDR3.

The source of this sequence is a woman over 75 in good health. Sequencing input: blood. The V and J genes are TRBV19 and TRBJ1-4; D not certain. Here the CDR3 reads CENGEKLFF. The CDR3 DNA is TGTGAGAATGGTGAAAAACTGTTTTTT. Full variable domain (missing parts from reference TRBV19 and TRBJ1-4): DGGITQSPKYLFRKEGQNVTLSCEQNLNHDAMYWYRQDPGQGLRLIYYSQIVNDFQKGDIAEGYSVSREKKESFPLTVTSAQKNPTAFYLCENGEKLFFGSGTQLSVL.